Described below is a single T cell receptor beta chain sequence and its context. Its antigen is unidentified. Read coverage stops 3 residues before the CDR3 terminus; the germline J gene supplies the remainder. The CDR3 has 14 amino acids. The trim removed 0 bases at V and 3 bases at J, leaving 4 bases unmatched. Germline V gene lookup returns CDR1 DFQATT and CDR2 SNEGSKA (reference sequence). Repertoires were generated with immunoSEQ multiplex PCR, while TCRdb's copy carries only in-frame clones and drops some. The specimen's table records about 19,000 clones. This entry comes from a study of T cells in women clearing cervical HPV infection. Study-level findings and limits: Each sample's T-cell count was unknown, possibly confounding richness.

The receptor was isolated from a woman between 18 and 69 years old with a cervical HPV16 infection that either progressed to CIN3+ or cleared (not recorded which). The sample comprised blood buffy coat. The V gene is TRBV20-1, the J gene TRBJ1-1, with TRBD1 matching over 7 bases. The CDR3 spells CSAREGGGDTEAFF. The sequenced part of the CDR3 DNA is TGCAGTGCTAGAGAAGGAGGGGGCGACACTGAA.